Given below is one T cell receptor beta chain in context. Its cognate antigen is unknown. Germline trimming cut 4 bases from V and 8 bases from J; bases unmatched to any gene: 6. Germline CDR1 and CDR2: ENHRY and SYGVKD. The CDR3 runs 14 residues. An expansion of CD8+CD57+ cells by flow cytometry had been shown in patients chosen for sequencing. CDR3 and TCR beta VDJ profiling relied on genomic DNA as the template. In TCRdb, the reads were re-called with MiXCR into one record per CDR3 protein. The sample lists some 92,000 distinct CDR3 sequences; roughly 70% were seen once. This entry comes from a study of CD8+CD57+ T cells in acquired aplastic anemia. Findings and caveats of the study: There were over 25 CD8+ CDR3 sequences that occurred in both patients and controls.

V is TRBV10-3 and J is TRBJ2-1, with 9 positions matching TRBD2. Sequences were obtained from sorted CD4+, CD8+, or CD8+CD57+ T cells (not recorded which) from PBMCs. The receptor's source is a human donor with aplastic anemia. CDR3 sequence (DNA): TGTGCCATCAGTGGGGGCGGGGGGGCCCATGAGCAGTTCTTC. This translates into CAISGGGGAHEQFF.